The TCR beta chain under discussion was sequenced for a study of blood T cell repertoires in COVID-19 (dated by TCRdb to the early 2020s). Describing the broader study: Samples from collaborators originated in the United States, Italy and Spain and spanned both the acute and convalescent phases of COVID-19. The sample metadata nearly always contained a de-identified subject ID, COVID-19 status, age in years and sex. The prospective study material was composed of cDNA or gDNA derived from T cells, B-cell-depleted T cells, or PBMCs. A freely available public database, intended as a resource for researchers studying the immune response to SARS-CoV-2, is where the repertoires were released. The samples were drawn from the first 160 participants of the ongoing ImmuneRACE study and from 1,254 subjects provided by 6 global collaborators. Where available, HLA class I and class II types were obtained from metadata supplied by the sample provider rather than from assay-based typing. The dataset comprised deeply sampled blood TCRbeta repertoires from subjects exposed to, actively infected with, or recovered from COVID-19.

Worth noting for this clone: Its antigen remains unidentified. Base qualities were left out, and no much larger clone turns up one base away.

TCRbeta CDR3 regions were amplified from genomic DNA by means of the immunoSEQ Assay, a bias-controlled multiplex PCR. Per the original workflow: The number of nucleated cells in each sample was estimated by amplification of reference gene primers within the assay. Sequence reads were collapsed and filtered to measure the absolute abundance of every unique TCRbeta CDR3 rearrangement. For each sample, productive Simpson clonality was calculated as the square root of Simpson's diversity index across productive rearrangements. The immuneACCESS repertoire file appears here via TCRdb, limited to in-frame rearrangements. These files lack a portion of the clones; in checked studies, under half of the deficit traces to unresolved V genes, and the cause of the others is not known. That table supplies the V and J calls and clone size; D and trimming were determined from the DNA. The sample table lists roughly 120,000 clones, roughly nine tenths of them with a count of one. The ten largest account for 4.5% to 5% of the sample.

The collaborating institutions used their own protocols to collect whole blood in K2EDTA tubes. For TCRbeta analysis, collaborators shipped samples as frozen whole blood, isolated PBMCs, or DNA extracted from either of those sample types. The study at large found these results: The quantity of clinical and demographic metadata differed by source and by participant and was supplied without curation.

CDR1 is given as SQVTM and CDR2 as ANQGSEA, both from the germline V gene. V loses 7 bases at its end and J loses 6 bases; junction bases beyond the gene matches: 7. Its CDR3 holds 13 amino acids, cysteine through phenylalanine. The read is trimmed to its CDR3 DNA, 39 bases read in frame from base 1. The sequence is built from TRBV29-1 and TRBJ2-3, with TRBD2 identical over 10 junction bases. Sequencing was carried out using peripheral blood. The sequence came from a human donor in a cohort sampled during active COVID-19. The sequence in DNA is TGCAGCGCCGAACATAGCGGGAGGGATACGCAGTATTTT. This codes for CSAEHSGRDTQYF.